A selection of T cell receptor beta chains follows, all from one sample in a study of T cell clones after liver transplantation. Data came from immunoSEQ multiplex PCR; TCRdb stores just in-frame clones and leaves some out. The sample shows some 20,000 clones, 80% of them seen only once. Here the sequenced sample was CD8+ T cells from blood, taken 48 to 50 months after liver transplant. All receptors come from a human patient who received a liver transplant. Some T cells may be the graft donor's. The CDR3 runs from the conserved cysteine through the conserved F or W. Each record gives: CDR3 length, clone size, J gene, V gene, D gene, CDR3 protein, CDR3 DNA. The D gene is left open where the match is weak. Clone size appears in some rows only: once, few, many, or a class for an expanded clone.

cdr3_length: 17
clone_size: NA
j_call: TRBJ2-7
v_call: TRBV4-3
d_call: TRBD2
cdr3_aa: CASSQEAARGGIYEQYF
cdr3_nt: TGCGCCAGCAGCCAAGAGGCCGCGCGGGGGGGCATATACGAGCAGTACTTC

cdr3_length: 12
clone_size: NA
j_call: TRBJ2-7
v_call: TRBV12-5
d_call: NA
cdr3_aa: CASGPVSYEQYF
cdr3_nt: TGTGCTAGTGGTCCTGTATCCTACGAGCAGTACTTC

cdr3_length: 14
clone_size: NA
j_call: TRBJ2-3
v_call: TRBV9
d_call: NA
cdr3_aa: CASSVAGGVDTQYF
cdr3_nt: TGTGCCAGCAGCGTAGCCGGCGGGGTGGATACGCAGTATTTT

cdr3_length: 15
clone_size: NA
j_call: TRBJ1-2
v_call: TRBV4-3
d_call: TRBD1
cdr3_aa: CASSSREQGGYGYTF
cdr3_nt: TGCGCCAGCAGCTCGAGAGAACAGGGGGGCTATGGCTACACCTTC

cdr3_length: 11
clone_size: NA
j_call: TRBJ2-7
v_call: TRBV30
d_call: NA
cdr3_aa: CAWGSSYEQYF
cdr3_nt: TGTGCCTGGGGCAGCTCCTACGAGCAGTACTTC

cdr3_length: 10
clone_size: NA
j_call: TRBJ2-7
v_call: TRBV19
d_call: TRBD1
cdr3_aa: CARITGVEHF
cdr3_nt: TGTGCCAGGATTACAGGGGTTGAGCACTTC

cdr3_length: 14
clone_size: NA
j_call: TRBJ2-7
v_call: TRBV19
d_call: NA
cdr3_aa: CASSIALGEYEQYF
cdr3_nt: TGTGCCAGTAGTATAGCTCTGGGGGAGTACGAGCAGTACTTC

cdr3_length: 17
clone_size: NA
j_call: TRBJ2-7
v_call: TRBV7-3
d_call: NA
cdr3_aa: CASSLIVTRGTGEEQYF
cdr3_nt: TGTGCCAGCAGCTTAATCGTCACGAGGGGAACTGGAGAAGAACAGTACTTC

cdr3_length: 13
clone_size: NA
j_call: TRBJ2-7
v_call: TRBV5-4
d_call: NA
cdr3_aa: CASSLFQSYEQYF
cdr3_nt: TGTGCCAGCAGCTTATTCCAGTCCTACGAGCAGTACTTC

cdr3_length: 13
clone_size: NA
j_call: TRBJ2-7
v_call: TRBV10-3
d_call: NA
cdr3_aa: CAISESTGYEQYF
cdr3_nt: TGTGCCATCAGTGAGTCAACGGGCTACGAGCAGTACTTC

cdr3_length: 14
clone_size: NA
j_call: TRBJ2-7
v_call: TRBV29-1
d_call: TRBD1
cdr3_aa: CSVAAWDRNYEQYF
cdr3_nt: TGCAGCGTTGCAGCATGGGACAGAAACTACGAGCAGTACTTC

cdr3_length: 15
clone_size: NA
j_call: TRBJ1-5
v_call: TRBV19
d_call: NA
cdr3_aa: CASSTVTAVSGPQHF
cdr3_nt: TGTGCCAGTAGTACGGTTACGGCAGTCTCTGGGCCCCAGCATTTT

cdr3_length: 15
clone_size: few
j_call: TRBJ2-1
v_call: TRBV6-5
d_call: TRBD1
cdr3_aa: CASKIGGQSYNEQFF
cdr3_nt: TGTGCCAGCAAAATAGGGGGCCAAAGCTACAATGAGCAGTTCTTC

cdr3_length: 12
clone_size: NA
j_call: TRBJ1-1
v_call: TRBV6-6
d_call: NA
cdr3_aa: CASSRPSTEAFF
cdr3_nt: TGTGCCAGCAGCCGCCCATCCACTGAAGCTTTCTTT

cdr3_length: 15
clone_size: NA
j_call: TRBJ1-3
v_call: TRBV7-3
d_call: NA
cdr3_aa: CASSVGPGYGNTIYF
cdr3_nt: TGTGCCAGCAGCGTAGGGCCTGGATATGGAAACACCATATATTTT

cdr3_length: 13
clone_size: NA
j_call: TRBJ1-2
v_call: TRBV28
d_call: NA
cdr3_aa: CASSLWGPGGYTF
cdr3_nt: TGTGCCAGCAGTTTATGGGGGCCAGGGGGCTACACCTTC

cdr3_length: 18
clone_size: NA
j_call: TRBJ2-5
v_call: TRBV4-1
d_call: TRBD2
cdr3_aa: CASSQDGDASGRQETQYF
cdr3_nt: TGCGCCAGCAGCCAAGATGGTGATGCTAGCGGGAGACAAGAGACCCAGTACTTC

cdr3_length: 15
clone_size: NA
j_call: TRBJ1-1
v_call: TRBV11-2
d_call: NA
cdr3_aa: CASSLVEGPGTEAFF
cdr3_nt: TGTGCCAGCAGCTTAGTGGAGGGGCCGGGCACTGAAGCTTTCTTT

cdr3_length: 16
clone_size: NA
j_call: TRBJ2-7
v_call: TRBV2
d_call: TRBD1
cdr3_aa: CASTGDRFSPNYEQYF
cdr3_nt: TGTGCCAGCACTGGGGACAGGTTTTCCCCTAACTACGAGCAGTACTTC

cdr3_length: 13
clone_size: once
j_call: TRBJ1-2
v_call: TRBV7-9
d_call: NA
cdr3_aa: CASNPALHYGYTF
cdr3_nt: TGTGCCAGCAACCCAGCACTGCACTATGGCTACACCTTC

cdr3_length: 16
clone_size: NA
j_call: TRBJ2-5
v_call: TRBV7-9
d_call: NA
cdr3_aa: CASSPSPVGGLETQYF
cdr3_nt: TGTGCCAGCAGCCCATCGCCCGTGGGGGGCCTAGAGACCCAGTACTTC

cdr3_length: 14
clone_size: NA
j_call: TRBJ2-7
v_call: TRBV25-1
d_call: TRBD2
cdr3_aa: CASSNPGGFHEQYF
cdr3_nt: TGTGCCAGCAGTAATCCGGGGGGGTTCCACGAGCAGTACTTC

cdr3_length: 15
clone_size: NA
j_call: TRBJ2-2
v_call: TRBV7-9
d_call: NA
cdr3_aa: CASSFSGSHTGELFF
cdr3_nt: TGTGCCAGCAGCTTCTCAGGGTCGCACACCGGGGAGCTGTTTTTT

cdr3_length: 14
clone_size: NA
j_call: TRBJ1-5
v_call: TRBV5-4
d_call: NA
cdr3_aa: CASSSASGDQPQHF
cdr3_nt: TGTGCCAGCAGCTCCGCGTCGGGTGATCAGCCCCAGCATTTT

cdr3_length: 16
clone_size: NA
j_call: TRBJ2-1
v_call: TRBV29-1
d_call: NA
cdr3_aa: CSVEEGRDFLGNEQFF
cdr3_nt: TGCAGCGTTGAAGAAGGGCGGGACTTCCTTGGGAATGAGCAGTTCTTC

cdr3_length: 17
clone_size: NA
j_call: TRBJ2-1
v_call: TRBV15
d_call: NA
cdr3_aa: CATSEHSGTYSYNEQFF
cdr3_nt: TGTGCCACCAGCGAACACTCCGGGACATATTCCTACAATGAGCAGTTCTTC

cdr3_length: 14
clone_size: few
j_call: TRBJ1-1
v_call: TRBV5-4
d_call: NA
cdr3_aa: CASSFWGVDTEAFF
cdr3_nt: TGTGCCAGCAGCTTTTGGGGAGTTGACACTGAAGCTTTCTTT

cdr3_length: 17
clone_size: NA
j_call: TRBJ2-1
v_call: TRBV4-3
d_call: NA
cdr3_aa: CASSQDSPAVSYNEQFF
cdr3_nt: TGCGCCAGCAGCCAAGATTCCCCAGCGGTCTCCTACAATGAGCAGTTCTTC

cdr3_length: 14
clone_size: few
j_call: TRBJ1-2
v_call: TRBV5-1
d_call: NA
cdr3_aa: CASSSSGGGYGYTF
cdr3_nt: TGCGCCAGCAGTTCCTCAGGTGGTGGCTATGGCTACACCTTC

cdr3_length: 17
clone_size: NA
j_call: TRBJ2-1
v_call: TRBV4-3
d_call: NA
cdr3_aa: CASSQQSPVTNWGEQFF
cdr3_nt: TGCGCCAGCAGCCAACAATCTCCGGTGACTAACTGGGGTGAGCAGTTCTTC

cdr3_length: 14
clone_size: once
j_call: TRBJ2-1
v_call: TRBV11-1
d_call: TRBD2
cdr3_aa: CASSSSGTGNEQFF
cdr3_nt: TGTGCCAGCAGCTCTAGCGGGACGGGGAATGAGCAGTTCTTC

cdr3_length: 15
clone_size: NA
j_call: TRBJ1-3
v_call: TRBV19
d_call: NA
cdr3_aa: CASSPGRATGNTIYF
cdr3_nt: TGTGCCAGTAGTCCAGGGAGGGCTACTGGAAACACCATATATTTT

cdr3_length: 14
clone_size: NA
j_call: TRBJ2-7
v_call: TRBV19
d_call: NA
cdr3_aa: CASSITGLAYEQYF
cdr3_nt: TGTGCCAGTAGTATAACAGGGCTTGCCTACGAGCAGTACTTC

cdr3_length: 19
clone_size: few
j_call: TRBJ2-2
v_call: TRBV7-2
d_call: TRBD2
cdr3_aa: CASSFGLAGGTANTGELFF
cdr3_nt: TGTGCCAGCAGCTTCGGACTAGCGGGAGGGACCGCGAACACCGGGGAGCTGTTTTTT

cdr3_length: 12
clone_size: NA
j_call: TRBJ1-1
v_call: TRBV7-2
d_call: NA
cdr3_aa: CASSLEGLRAFF
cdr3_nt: TGTGCCAGCAGCTTAGAGGGGCTAAGAGCTTTCTTT

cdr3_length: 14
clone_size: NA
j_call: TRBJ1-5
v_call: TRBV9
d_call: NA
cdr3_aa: CASSGGTSGQPQHF
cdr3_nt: TGTGCCAGCAGCGGGGGTACCTCTGGGCAGCCCCAGCATTTT

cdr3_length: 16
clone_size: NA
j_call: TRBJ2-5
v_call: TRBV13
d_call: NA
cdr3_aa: CASTSFEHAADGTQYF
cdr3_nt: TGTGCCAGCACCTCTTTTGAGCATGCCGCGGATGGGACCCAGTACTTC

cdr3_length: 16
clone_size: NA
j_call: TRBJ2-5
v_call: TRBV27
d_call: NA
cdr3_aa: CASSLVPRRSKETQYF
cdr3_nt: TGTGCCAGCAGTTTAGTCCCTAGGAGATCCAAAGAGACCCAGTACTTC

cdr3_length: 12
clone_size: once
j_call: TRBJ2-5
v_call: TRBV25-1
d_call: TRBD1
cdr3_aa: CASITGEETQYF
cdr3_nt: TGTGCCAGCATCACAGGGGAAGAGACCCAGTACTTC

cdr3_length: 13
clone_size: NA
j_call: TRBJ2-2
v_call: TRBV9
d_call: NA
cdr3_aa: CASSDGGPGELFF
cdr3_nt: TGTGCCAGCAGCGACGGGGGGCCCGGGGAGCTGTTTTTT

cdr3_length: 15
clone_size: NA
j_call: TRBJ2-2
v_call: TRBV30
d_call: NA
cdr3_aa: CAWTSLTGGTGELFF
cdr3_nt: TGTGCCTGGACCTCCCTAACAGGTGGGACCGGGGAGCTGTTTTTT